The T cell receptor (beta chain) described here comes from a study of T cell changes during pregnancy in multiple sclerosis (dated by TCRdb to the late 2010s). Turning to the overall study: The study examined how the T cell repertoire changed over the course of pregnancy in women with multiple sclerosis.

The method was the immunoSEQ multiplex PCR assay. TCRdb took over this immuneACCESS table, retaining in-frame rearrangements with V and J assigned. Such tables are incomplete; in checked studies, under half of the missing clones stem from an unresolved V gene, and the remainder is unexplained. This sample comprises approximately 44,000 clones, approximately 92% of them detected only once. Of the sample, about 0.7% is held by the ten largest clones. Cut back by 0 bases and 0 bases, the V and J ends lie 14 bases apart. The CDR3, cysteine through phenylalanine, is 17 amino acids long. The entry retains the CDR3 DNA only, 51 bases that are in frame from base 1. CDR1 and CDR2 (SGHDN, FVKESK) derive from the germline V gene. Notes on this clone: Its antigen target is currently unknown. No qualities accompany the bases; no much larger clone lies one base away.

The sequencing used CD4+ T cells from peripheral blood mononuclear cells, collected before pregnancy. The clonotype comes from a female donor with multiple sclerosis, enrolled in a pregnancy study. The sequence is built from TRBV14 and TRBJ1-1, with no confidently assigned D gene. The CDR3 reads as follows: CASSQDLGWTMNTEAFF. The nucleotides are TGTGCCAGCAGCCAAGATCTGGGGTGGACTATGAACACTGAAGCTTTCTTT.